The clone carrying this T cell receptor (beta chain) occurred many times. Antigen specificity is unknown. The iRepertoire nested amplicon-rescue multiplex PCR amplified TCR alpha and beta CDR3s from RNA. One-step reverse transcription and amplification started from about 100-400 ng of tissue mRNA or PBMC total RNA. TCRdb used MiXCR to reprocess the multiplex PCR reads, holding one entry per CDR3 protein. Here the sample spans approximately 110,000 distinct CDR3 sequences, approximately 26% being singletons. This CDR3 spans 13 amino acids. Losses at the gene ends were 7 bases for V and 2 bases for J; bases not matched to a gene: 3. This entry is derived from a study of glioma-infiltrating T cells. General study results and limits: Gliomas, especially low-grade, showed above-expected tissue-blood divergence; non-neoplastic patients showed below. CDR3 overlap between tissue and blood was very small.

J is TRBJ2-5 and V is TRBV12-3 or TRBV12-4; 8 bases are a match to TRBD1. This receptor was identified in a human donor with low-grade glioma or glioblastoma, undergoing nonglioma brain surgery, or in good health (not recorded which). The sample comprised glioma tissue, nonneoplastic brain tissue, or PBMCs (not recorded which). DNA for the CDR3: TGTGCCAGCATCAGACAGGGGCAAGAGACCCAGTACTTC. Protein: CASIRQGQETQYF.